This TCR beta chain was captured by sequencing in a study of PD-L1 blockade in urothelial cancer. Study-wide background: The researchers analyzed blood 3 weeks (second dose) and 6 weeks after treatment start.

Whole-study findings and limits: Durable-benefit patients showed greater tumor-associated blood clone expansion at 3 weeks.

A note on this clone: As yet, its antigen is unknown.

The CDR3 has 15 residues. Germline trimming cut 6 bases from V and 3 bases from J; bases unmatched to any gene: 7. Germline-derived CDR1 and CDR2 are MNHEY and SVGAGI. Time point meaning: pretreatment peripheral blood. Sequenced by immunoSEQ multiplex PCR; TCRdb stores in-frame clones only, minus some. The profile shows 37,000 or so clones, 84% of them singletons. The sequencing here drew on PBMCs, taken around atezolizumab (anti-PD-L1) treatment. This rearrangement joins TRBV6-5 to TRBJ2-3; 9 bases align to TRBD2. The TCR sequence derives from a man aged 60 to 75 with urothelial cancer. The CDR3 nucleotides read TGTGCCAGCAGAGATAGCGGGAGTAATACAGATACGCAGTATTTT. Protein product: CASRDSGSNTDTQYF.